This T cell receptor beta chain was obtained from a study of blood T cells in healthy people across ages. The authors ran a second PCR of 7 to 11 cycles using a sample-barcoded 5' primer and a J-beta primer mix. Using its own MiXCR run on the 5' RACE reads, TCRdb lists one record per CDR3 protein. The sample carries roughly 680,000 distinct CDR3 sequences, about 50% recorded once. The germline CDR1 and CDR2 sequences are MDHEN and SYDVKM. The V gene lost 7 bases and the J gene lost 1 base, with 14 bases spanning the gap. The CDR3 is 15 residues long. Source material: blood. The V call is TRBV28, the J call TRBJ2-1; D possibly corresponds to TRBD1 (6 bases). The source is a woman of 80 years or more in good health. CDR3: CASKKSRGSYNEQFF. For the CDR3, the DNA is TGTGCCAGCAAAAAATCAAGGGGGTCCTACAATGAGCAGTTCTTC.